This TCR beta chain stems from a study of chemoradiotherapy in HPV16-positive cancers. A few counts support this clone. Using immunoSEQ multiplex PCR, the repertoire was profiled, and TCRdb retains in-frame clones only, with some absent. The sample holds 25,000 to 40,000 clones, 80% to 90% seen once. The CDR3 spans 16 residues. The V end was cut by 0 bases, the J end by 7 bases, with 16 bases between. CDR1 is MNHNY and CDR2 is SVGAGI in the germline V gene (reference sequence). The sample here was blood, taken from a patient who underwent chemoradiotherapy. This clonotype was sampled from a human donor with HPV-associated anogenital cancer. The gene calls are TRBV6-6 and TRBJ1-3; D is uncertain. DNA of the CDR3: TGTGCCAGCAGTTACTCGAGATCTTCCTCGAGGAACACCATATATTTT. Protein sequence: CASSYSRSSSRNTIYF.